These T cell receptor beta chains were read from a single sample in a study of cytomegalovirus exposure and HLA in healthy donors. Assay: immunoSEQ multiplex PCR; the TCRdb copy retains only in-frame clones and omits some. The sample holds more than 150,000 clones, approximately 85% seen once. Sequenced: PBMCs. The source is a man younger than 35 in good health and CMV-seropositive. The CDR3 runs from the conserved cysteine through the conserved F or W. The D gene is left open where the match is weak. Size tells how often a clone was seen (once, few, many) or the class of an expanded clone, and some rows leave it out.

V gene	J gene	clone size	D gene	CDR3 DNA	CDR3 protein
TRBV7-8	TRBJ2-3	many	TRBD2	TGTGCCAGCAGCTTATTTACCCTAGGACTAGCGGGGGGAGATACGCAGTATTTT	CASSLFTLGLAGGDTQYF
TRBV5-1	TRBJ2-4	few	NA	TGCGCCAGCAGCTTGGCTCGGGGGGCGAACATTCAGTACTTC	CASSLARGANIQYF
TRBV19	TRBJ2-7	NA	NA	TGTGCCAGTAGTCGCGGGGGCCGGGACGAGCAGTACTTC	CASSRGGRDEQYF
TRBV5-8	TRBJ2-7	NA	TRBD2	TGTGCCAGCAGCTGGGGACTAGCGGGGGAGCAGTACTTC	CASSWGLAGEQYF
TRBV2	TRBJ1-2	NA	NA	TGTGCCAGCACCTCATGGGGGCAGCAAGACGGCTACTCCTTC	CASTSWGQQDGYSF
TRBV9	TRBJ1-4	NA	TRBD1	TGTGCCAGCAGCGTAGGGGTCGGGGTTGGACAGGGGGCCGAAAAACTGTTTTTT	CASSVGVGVGQGAEKLFF
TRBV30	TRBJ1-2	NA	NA	TGTGCCTGGAGTCACGGACAGTCGCGCGGGGGGGGCTACACCTTC	CAWSHGQSRGGGYTF
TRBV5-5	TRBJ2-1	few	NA	TGTGCCAGCCCATTCGGGAATGAGCAGTTCTTC	CASPFGNEQFF
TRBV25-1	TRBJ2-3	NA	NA	TGTGCCAGCAGTGATGGGAAGCGGGCAGATACGCAGTATTTT	CASSDGKRADTQYF
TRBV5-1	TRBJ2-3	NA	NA	TGCGCCAGCAGTCTCATCGAGGCAGGACTAAGCACAGATACGCAGTATTTT	CASSLIEAGLSTDTQYF
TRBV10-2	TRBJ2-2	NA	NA	TGCGCCAGCAGTTTGGAGCTCGACACCGGGGAGCTGTTTTTT	CASSLELDTGELFF
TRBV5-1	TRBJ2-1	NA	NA	TGCGCCAGCAGCTTGGTTCCCGCAGGGGCCAATGAGCAGTTCTTC	CASSLVPAGANEQFF
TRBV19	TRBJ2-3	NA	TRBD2	TGTGCCAGCGGACTAGCTAGCACAGATACGCAGTATTTT	CASGLASTDTQYF
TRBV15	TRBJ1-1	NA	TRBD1	TGTGCCACCAGCCCGGACAGGGGATCTAAAGGAGCTTTCTTT	CATSPDRGSKGAFF
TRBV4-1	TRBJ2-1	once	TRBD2	TGCGCCAGCAGCTTCCCTACGGGGGGGCCTAGCCATGAGCAGTTCTTC	CASSFPTGGPSHEQFF
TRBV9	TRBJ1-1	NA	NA	TGTGCCAGCAGCGGAGATGGCAGGGTGAACACTGAAGCTTTCTTT	CASSGDGRVNTEAFF
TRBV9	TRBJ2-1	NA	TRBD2	TGTGCCAGCAGCGGGATTAGCGGGGGGGCTTACAATGAGCAGTTCTTC	CASSGISGGAYNEQFF
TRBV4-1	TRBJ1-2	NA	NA	TGCGCCAGCAGCCTCAGTCAGGGAAGTAACTATGGCTACACCTTC	CASSLSQGSNYGYTF
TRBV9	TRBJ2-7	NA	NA	TGTGCCAGCAGCGGGGTAGGGGGAGAGCAGTACTTC	CASSGVGGEQYF
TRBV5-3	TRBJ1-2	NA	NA	TGTGCCAGAAGCTTAAGGAACAGGGAGTTAAACTATGGCTACACCTTC	CARSLRNRELNYGYTF
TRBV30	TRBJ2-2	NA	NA	TGTGCCTGTCTCGGGTGGGGGGGCCGCACCGGGGAGCTGTTTTTT	CACLGWGGRTGELFF
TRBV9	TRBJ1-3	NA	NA	TGTGCCAGCAGCGTAGGGAGCTCTGGAAACACCATATATTTT	CASSVGSSGNTIYF
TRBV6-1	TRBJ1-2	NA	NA	TGTGCCAGCAGGCAACAGGAGGGAGGAGTCTATGGCTACACCTTC	CASRQQEGGVYGYTF